One sample yielded the 29 T cell receptor beta chains listed below, sequenced in a study of OX40 agonist ivuxolimab in advanced cancers. Repertoires were generated with immunoSEQ multiplex PCR, while TCRdb's copy carries only in-frame clones and drops some. Found here are approximately 14,000 clones, around three quarters of them singletons; the top ten hold 25% to 35%. The sample was CD4+ or CD8+ T cells sorted from blood, taken in a trial of the OX40 agonist ivuxolimab. All receptors come from an adult with an advanced solid tumor such as melanoma, head and neck, liver or kidney cancer.

The rearrangement joins TRBV6-5 to TRBJ1-4, with TRBD1 as a possible D gene (6 bases). This CDR3 spans 14 amino acids. Germline lookup yields CDR1 MNHEY and CDR2 SVGAGI. V shed 8 bases and J shed 8 bases, with 18 bases lying between them. The CDR3 loop is CASGPGHPQEKLFF. In DNA form, the CDR3 reads TGTGCCAGCGGCCCGGGACACCCACAGGAAAAACTGTTTTTT.

This clone was detected once. The chain links TRBV5-1 to TRBJ2-7, with D possibly TRBD1 on 5 matching bases. With 0 bases removed from V and 2 bases from J, the gap between germline ends came to 9 bases. CDR3 size: 14 residues. The germline CDR1 and CDR2 sequences are SGHRS and YFSETQ. The CDR3 sequence: CASSLATGTYEQYF. The CDR3 DNA is TGCGCCAGCAGCTTGGCAACAGGTACCTACGAGCAGTACTTC.

V is TRBV2 and J is TRBJ2-3, with 10 bases lining up with TRBD2. The ends lost 3 bases at V and 4 bases at J; junction bases unmatched: 4. CDR1 and CDR2 (germline): SNHLY, FYNNEI. This CDR3 is 15 amino acids long. Here the CDR3 reads CASSDRLAGADTQYF. The CDR3 DNA reads as TGTGCCAGCAGTGACCGGCTAGCGGGAGCAGATACGCAGTATTTT. The whole variable domain, filled in from reference TRBV2 and TRBJ2-3, reads EPEVTQTPSHQVTQMGQEVILRCVPISNHLYFYWYRQILGQKVEFLVSFYNNEISEKSEIFDDQFSVERPDGSNFTLKIRSTKLEDSAMYFCASSDRLAGADTQYFGPGTRLTVL.

This rearrangement joins TRBV5-5 to TRBJ1-2; maybe TRBD1 (5 bases). Between the trimmed V and J ends, which lost 0 bases and 2 bases, there was a span of 8 bases. The CDR3 consists of 14 residues. Germline CDR1 and CDR2: SGHKS and YYEKEE (reference sequence). The CDR3 nucleotides are TGTGCCAGCAGCTTGGGACAGCGGAACTATGGCTACACCTTC. This encodes CASSLGQRNYGYTF.

V gene TRBV4-1 combines with J gene TRBJ2-1; no reliable D call. Germline CDR1 reads MGHRA; CDR2 reads YSYEKL. Trimming took 8 bases from V and 7 from J, leaving 21 bases between them. The CDR3 contains 15 residues. CDR3 coding DNA: TGCGCCAGCGCCACCGAGTTAGCCCAGTGGAATGAGCAGTTCTTC. Translation gives CASATELAQWNEQFF.

J is TRBJ1-1 and V is TRBV29-1; the D is unclear. Germline CDR1 is SQVTM and CDR2 is ANQGSEA. This CDR3 has 11 amino acids. The V end lost 7 bases, the J end lost 11 bases, and 17 bases lay between the germline ends. CDR3 protein: CSGTALARAFF. CDR3 in DNA: TGCAGCGGGACGGCCCTAGCACGGGCTTTCTTT.

The chain employs TRBV28 and TRBJ2-7; 10 bases line up with TRBD2. Trimming at V came to 4 bases and at J to 2 bases, leaving 5 bases not matched to a gene. From germline, CDR1 is MDHEN and CDR2 SYDVKM. This CDR3 contains 15 residues. This CDR3 is CASSSWTSGPYEQYF. CDR3 in DNA: TGTGCCAGCAGTTCTTGGACTAGCGGACCCTACGAGCAGTACTTC.

The J gene is TRBJ2-3, the V gene TRBV9, with a possible D match to TRBD2 (5 bases). Germline-derived CDR1 and CDR2 are SGDLS and YYNGEE. V lost 1 base, J lost 0 bases, and 15 bases lay in between. The CDR3 has 17 residues. CDR3 in amino acids: CASSVLTGSTSTDTQYF. Here the CDR3 DNA reads TGTGCCAGCAGCGTACTCACGGGGAGTACAAGCACAGATACGCAGTATTTT.

The J gene is TRBJ2-7, the V gene TRBV19, with TRBD1 as a possible D gene (6 bases). CDR3 length: 15 amino acids. Germline V CDR1 and CDR2: LNHDA, SQIVND (reference sequence). Trimming left V 1 base short and J 5 bases short, with 15 bases between. The CDR3, as DNA: TGTGCCAGTAGTATAGGACAGGTCCCCCACCACGAGCAGTACTTC. Translating gives CASSIGQVPHHEQYF.

A few counts support this clone. This chain joins TRBV11-3 and TRBJ1-4, with 7 positions matching TRBD1. V shed 4 bases, J shed 2 bases, and the junction held 4 bases outside the gene matches. Germline lookup yields CDR1 SGHNT and CDR2 YENEEA. CDR3 length: 15 amino acids. The CDR3 sequence: CASSSDRATNEKLFF. The DNA for the CDR3 is TGTGCCAGCAGCTCCGACAGGGCGACTAATGAAAAACTGTTTTTT. The variable domain in full, with the rest retrieved from reference TRBV11-3 and TRBJ1-4, is EAGVVQSPRYKIIEKKQPVAFWCNPISGHNTLYWYLQNLGQGPELLIRYENEEAVDDSQLPKDRFSAERLKGVDSTLKIQPAELGDSAVYLCASSSDRATNEKLFFGSGTQLSVL.

In this sample, this clone is medium-sized (0.01 to 0.1%). The chain employs TRBV7-9 and TRBJ2-2; D not certain. Germline V CDR1 and CDR2: SEHNR, FQNEAQ (reference sequence). The CDR3 runs to 15 residues. V dropped 4 bases and J dropped 1 base, with 10 bases sitting between them. The CDR3 reads CASSSAQMNTGELFF. CDR3 in DNA: TGTGCCAGCAGCTCGGCCCAAATGAACACCGGGGAGCTGTTTTTT.

The chain couples TRBV9 to TRBJ1-2, with D perhaps TRBD1 (5 bases). This CDR3 contains 17 residues. The V end was cut by 2 bases, the J end by 6 bases, with 23 bases between. Looked up from germline, CDR1 is SGDLS and CDR2 is YYNGEE. CDR3 sequence: CASSVDRGLAEPDGYTF. In DNA, the CDR3 is TGTGCCAGCAGCGTTGACCGGGGACTAGCGGAGCCAGATGGCTACACCTTC.

The table lists this clone with a count of one. The chain carries TRBV28 and TRBJ2-7; 10 nucleotides agree with TRBD1. Germline values: CDR1 MDHEN, CDR2 SYDVKM. The ends lost 4 bases at V and 5 bases at J; junction bases unmatched: 11. The CDR3 sequence is 16 residues long. CDR3 region: CASSYPPGQGFNEQYF. The CDR3 coding sequence is TGTGCCAGCAGTTACCCCCCGGGACAGGGGTTCAACGAGCAGTACTTC.

V usage is TRBV6-5 and J usage is TRBJ2-7; 7 bases line up with TRBD1. Germline CDR1 reads MNHEY; CDR2 reads SVGAGI. CDR3 length: 14 residues. Germline trimming cut 6 bases from V and 0 bases from J; bases unmatched to any gene: 5. CDR3 residues: CASREWTGSYEQYF. CDR3 bases: TGTGCCAGCAGAGAGTGGACAGGCTCCTACGAGCAGTACTTC.

This chain connects TRBV7-8 to TRBJ1-5, with D unresolved. The germline V gene encodes CDR1 SGHVS and CDR2 FQNEAQ. This CDR3 contains 11 residues. Trimming shortened V by 2 bases and J by 11 bases, and 7 bases separated the two germline ends. Here the CDR3 reads CASSLNEAQHF. CDR3 coding DNA: TGTGCCAGCAGCTTAAACGAGGCCCAGCATTTT.

The chain couples TRBV2 to TRBJ2-1, with D unresolved. CDR3 size: 12 residues. V gave up 6 bases and J gave up 7 bases, with 10 bases separating them. CDR1 SNHLY and CDR2 FYNNEI come from the germline V gene. CDR3 sequence reads: CASSQSLNEQFF. The CDR3 DNA follows: TGTGCCAGCAGCCAATCCCTTAATGAGCAGTTCTTC.

This clone was seen more than once but under ten times. The V and J genes are TRBV28 and TRBJ2-1; 9 positions agree with TRBD1. There are 15 residues in the CDR3. Germline-derived CDR1 and CDR2 are MDHEN and SYDVKM. V lost 2 bases to trimming and J lost 4 bases; unmatched junction nucleotides: 3. CDR3 protein: CASSLTGGSYNEQFF. The CDR3 DNA is TGTGCCAGCAGTTTAACAGGGGGCTCTTACAATGAGCAGTTCTTC.

Regarding this clone: Other nucleotide sequences in the sample specify the same CDR3. The chain combines TRBV27 with TRBJ2-1; 11 positions agree with TRBD2. The CDR3 has 13 amino acids. Germline loops: CDR1 MNHEY, CDR2 SMNVEV (reference sequence). V was pared by 3 bases and J by 12 bases, with 4 bases of the junction left unmatched. The CDR3 spells CASSFTLAGGQFF. CDR3 in DNA: TGTGCCAGCAGTTTTACGCTAGCGGGAGGGCAGTTCTTC.

With regard to this clone: A junction end diverges from the germline sequence, so it may reflect a read error. The chain combines TRBV9 with TRBJ1-1; D is unresolved. Germline CDR1 is SGDLS and CDR2 is YYNGEE. This CDR3 has 12 amino acids. The CDR3 loop is CASSVDNNEAFF. The CDR3 DNA reads as TGTGCCAGCAGCGTAGACAACAATGAAGCTTTCTTT.

This chain joins TRBV30 and TRBJ2-2; TRBD1 aligns across 7 bases. CDR1 is GTSNPN and CDR2 is SVGIG in the germline V gene (reference sequence). CDR3 length equals 14 residues. The ends lost 4 bases at V and 6 bases at J; junction bases unmatched: 8. The CDR3 bases are TGTGCCTGGACCCAGGGACAGCGCCCCGGGGAGCTGTTTTTT. Translating it yields CAWTQGQRPGELFF.

The rearrangement uses TRBV5-6 and TRBJ2-1; 8 bases are a match to TRBD2. Unmatched junction bases numbered 7, after V lost 7 bases and J lost 4 bases. The CDR3 length is 14 residues. The germline CDR1 and CDR2 sequences are SGHDT and YYEEEE. CDR3 sequence: CASALTSGYNEQFF. CDR3 coding DNA: TGTGCCAGCGCCCTAACTAGCGGATACAATGAGCAGTTCTTC. Variable domain in full (rest from reference TRBV5-6 and TRBJ2-1): DAGVTQSPTHLIKTRGQQVTLRCSPKSGHDTVSWYQQALGQGPQFIFQYYEEEERQRGNFPDRFSGHQFPNYSSELNVNALLLGDSALYLCASALTSGYNEQFFGPGTRLTVL.

The chain links TRBV12-2 to TRBJ2-1; the D call TRBD2 from the table was never checked on the DNA. TRBV12-2 is deemed a pseudogene. This CDR3 has 15 residues. Written as DNA, the CDR3 is TGTGCAAGTCGCTTAGGAGCTAGCGGGGAGGATGAGCAGTTCTTC. It yields the protein CASRLGASGEDEQFF.

This clone is a singleton in its sample. This chain uses TRBV5-4 with TRBJ2-7, with 13 nucleotides matching TRBD2. V lost 5 bases to trimming and J lost 4 bases; unmatched junction nucleotides: 6. The germline CDR1 and CDR2 sequences are SGHNT and YYREEE (reference sequence). This CDR3 is 15 amino acids long. The CDR3 DNA is TGTGCCAGCAGTCGGACTAGCGGGAGCTTTTACGAGCAGTACTTC. Translation gives CASSRTSGSFYEQYF. Variable domain in full (rest from reference TRBV5-4 and TRBJ2-7): ETGVTQSPTHLIKTRGQQVTLRCSSQSGHNTVSWYQQALGQGPQFIFQYYREEENGRGNFPPRFSGLQFPNYSSELNVNALELDDSALYLCASSRTSGSFYEQYFGPGTRLTVT.

The chain has TRBV9 and TRBJ2-1, with TRBD2 matching 11 bases. Germline CDR1 SGDLS, CDR2 YYNGEE. V shed 4 bases and J 0 bases; nucleotides not matched to a gene: 6. CDR3 length equals 17 residues. The CDR3 region is CASSPIAGGHSYNEQFF. CDR3 bases: TGTGCCAGCAGCCCCATAGCGGGAGGGCACTCCTACAATGAGCAGTTCTTC.

This clone was counted only a few times. J is TRBJ1-2 and V is TRBV29-1; 8 nucleotides match TRBD1. CDR1 and CDR2 from the germline V gene are SQVTM and ANQGSEA. With V trimmed by 0 bases and J by 2 bases, 5 bases remained unmatched. The CDR3 spans 15 residues. In DNA form, the CDR3 reads TGCAGCGTTGAAGATCCGGGACAGGAAAACTATGGCTACACCTTC. This sequence encodes CSVEDPGQENYGYTF.

The chain links TRBV25-1 to TRBJ1-1; perhaps TRBD1 as D (6 bases). V was shortened by 3 bases and J by 6 bases, with 17 bases between the two germline ends. This CDR3 comprises 15 residues. Germline CDR1 MGHDK, CDR2 SYGVNS. The CDR3 sequence: CASSDPNTGRPEAFF. The CDR3 DNA sequence: TGTGCCAGCAGTGACCCCAATACAGGGAGGCCTGAAGCTTTCTTT.

This chain links TRBV28 with TRBJ2-7; 11 bases align to TRBD1. This CDR3 is 13 amino acids long. Per germline, CDR1 MDHEN and CDR2 SYDVKM. The CDR3: CASEGTGGDEQYF. DNA for the CDR3: TGTGCGTCTGAGGGGACAGGGGGGGACGAGCAGTACTTC.

The CDR3 sequence: CASNGGQGSDEQYF. CDR3 bases: TGTGCCAGCAATGGCGGACAGGGGTCAGACGAGCAGTACTTC. The V and J genes are TRBV6-1 and TRBJ2-7; 9 nucleotides match TRBD1. This CDR3 region has 14 residues. V dropped 7 bases and J dropped 5; count of bases not matched to a gene: 9. Germline CDR1 MNHNS, CDR2 SASEGT.

The chain is built from TRBV28 and TRBJ2-7, with D possibly matching TRBD1 (6 bases). Germline V CDR1 and CDR2: MDHEN, SYDVKM. Trimming removed 3 bases at V and 2 bases at J, with 11 bases between. The length of the CDR3 is 14 residues. The CDR3: CASSLVRGAYEQYF. The CDR3 nucleotides read TGTGCCAGCAGTTTGGTCAGGGGCGCCTACGAGCAGTACTTC.